The rows below give T cell receptor beta chains drawn from one sample of a study of Graves' ophthalmopathy and Graves' hyperthyroidism. From the multiplex PCR reads, TCRdb called clonotypes with MiXCR, one entry per CDR3 protein. The repertoire includes over 450,000 distinct CDR3 sequences, 13% to 15% of them detected once, and over 7.5% sits in the top ten. Sequencing was performed on blood. Receptors originate from a woman in her twenties or thirties with Graves' ophthalmopathy. CDR3s include the opening cysteine and the closing phenylalanine or tryptophan. The D gene is left open where the match is weak. Expanded clones get a size class; other rows say once, few or many, or leave the size out.

size	V	J	D	DNA	CDR3
many	TRBV7-3	TRBJ1-1	TRBD1	TGTGCCAGCAGCCCCCCCGGGACAGGGTTCACGAACACTGAAGCTTTCTTT	CASSPPGTGFTNTEAFF
NA	TRBV5-1	TRBJ1-2	TRBD1	TGCGCCAGCAGCATACAACAGGGGCCTAACTATGGCTACACCTTC	CASSIQQGPNYGYTF
NA	TRBV30	TRBJ2-5	NA	TGTGCCTGGAGGCGGCAGGGGTTTGAGACCCAGTACTTC	CAWRRQGFETQYF
many	TRBV19	TRBJ2-4	TRBD2	TGTGCCAGTGAAAAAACTAGCGCTTGGGGCAAAAACATTCAGTACTTC	CASEKTSAWGKNIQYF
many	TRBV19	TRBJ2-7	NA	TGTGCCAGTAGTCCGGACTGGGTTAGGAACGAGCAGTACTTC	CASSPDWVRNEQYF
many	TRBV29-1	TRBJ2-7	TRBD2	TGCAGCATTGGGCCTAGCGGAACCTACGAGCAGTACTTC	CSIGPSGTYEQYF
many	TRBV12-3/TRBV12-4	TRBJ1-5	TRBD1	TGTGCCAGCAGTTCCCGGGGGACAGGGGTGGGATCCAATCAGCCCCAGCATTTT	CASSSRGTGVGSNQPQHF
many	TRBV10-1	TRBJ1-5	NA	TGCGCCAGCAGTGATATGGTCAATCAGCCCCAGCATTTT	CASSDMVNQPQHF
many	TRBV6-5	TRBJ2-7	TRBD2	TGTGCCAGCAGTTACTCGTCTCCTAGCGGGGGTTACGAGCAGTACTTC	CASSYSSPSGGYEQYF
many	TRBV10-2	TRBJ1-1	NA	TGCGCCAGCCGAGTGAGTCCGGACACTGAAGCTTTCTTT	CASRVSPDTEAFF
many	TRBV11-2	TRBJ2-2	NA	TGTGCCAGCAGCTTAGACAGGGGATTAACCGGGGAGCTGTTTTTT	CASSLDRGLTGELFF
few	TRBV11-2	TRBJ1-1	NA	TGTGCCAGCAGCCCCCCTCCTTTCTTT	CASSPPPFF
many	TRBV2	TRBJ1-1	NA	TGTGCCAGCAGTGCTGGCAGGGAAAATGGGAACACTGAAGCTTTCTTT	CASSAGRENGNTEAFF
many	TRBV29-1	TRBJ1-2	TRBD1	TGCAGCGTTGAAGCAGGGGGGTACTATGGCTACACCTTC	CSVEAGGYYGYTF
many	TRBV28	TRBJ1-1	NA	TGTGCCAGCGTAACACGAACAGGTCTGAACACTGAAGCTTTCTTT	CASVTRTGLNTEAFF
NA	TRBV6-1	TRBJ1-2	TRBD1	TGTGCCAGCAGGGAAGCACCTGGGACAGGCGCCACCTTATCCGGCTACACCTTC	CASREAPGTGATLSGYTF
many	TRBV28	TRBJ1-1	NA	TGTGCCAGCAGTTTCCCCCCCAACGGGAATGAAGCTTTCTTT	CASSFPPNGNEAFF
many	TRBV29-1	TRBJ1-2	TRBD1	TGCAGCGTTACCCACCGCGGGACAGGGATTGCAAGGAACTATGGCTACACCTTC	CSVTHRGTGIARNYGYTF
many	TRBV2	TRBJ2-2	NA	TGTGCCAGCAGCTGGGGCAGGGTACGCACCGGGGAGCTGTTTTTT	CASSWGRVRTGELFF
many	TRBV27	TRBJ2-2	NA	TGTGCCAGCAGGAGGGGCAGAAACACCGGGGAGCTGTTTTTT	CASRRGRNTGELFF
many	TRBV28	TRBJ2-5	NA	TGTGCCAGCAGTTTACGGCCCGCTATCCAAGAGACCCAGTACTTC	CASSLRPAIQETQYF
many	TRBV5-1	TRBJ2-5	TRBD1	TGCGCCAGCAGCTTGGGTCCGGGACAGCAAGAGACCCAGTACTTC	CASSLGPGQQETQYF
many	TRBV11-3	TRBJ2-7	NA	TGTGCCAGCAGCTTAGAGGGTGACGGCTACGAGCAGTACTTC	CASSLEGDGYEQYF
many	TRBV24-1	TRBJ2-5	TRBD1	TGTGCCACCAGTGAAACTGACAGGGGGGTAACGGTGGAGACCCAGTACTTC	CATSETDRGVTVETQYF
many	TRBV5-1	TRBJ2-7	NA	TGCGCCAGCAGCTTGGCCACGGGGGTTCAGCATTACTTC	CASSLATGVQHYF
many	TRBV6-5	TRBJ1-5	NA	TGTGCCAGCGTCAGGGATAGCAATCAGCCCCAGCATTTT	CASVRDSNQPQHF
NA	TRBV27	TRBJ2-2	NA	TGTGCCAGCAGTCTCAACACCGGGGATCTGTTTTTT	CASSLNTGDLFF
many	TRBV19	TRBJ1-2	TRBD1	TGTGCCAGTAGTATCCGATCGGGACAGCCCTCAGGCTACACCTTC	CASSIRSGQPSGYTF
many	TRBV4-2	TRBJ1-3	TRBD1	TGTGCCAGCAGCCAGAGGGACAGGGGGCCTGGAAACACCATATATTTT	CASSQRDRGPGNTIYF